This TCR beta chain was captured by sequencing in a study of early T cells in non-severe SARS-CoV-2 infection. Study-wide background: It was bulk RNA from unsorted whole blood that was sequenced, and the chains were unpaired.

Separate cDNA molecules each had unique molecular identifiers attached to them. TCRdb recomputed calls from the 5' RACE reads with MiXCR, one row per CDR3 protein. The sample includes under 70,000 distinct CDR3 sequences, 5% to 6.5% of them seen just once. This clonotype was detected ten times or more. The CDR3 is made up of 14 amino acids. V lost 6 bases to trimming and J lost 6 bases, with 15 bases between them. Germline loops: CDR1 MNHEY, CDR2 SVGAGI. The source material was whole blood, sampled at baseline. The clonotype was recovered from an adult who was a healthcare worker with PCR-confirmed SARS-CoV-2 infection or an uninfected control (not recorded which). The V call is TRBV6-5, the J call TRBJ2-4, with D perhaps matching TRBD1 or TRBD2 (7 bases each). The CDR3 nucleotides are TGTGCCAGCAGGCCAGGGGGGGCGATAAACATTCAGTACTTC. It codes for CASRPGGAINIQYF.